These T cell receptor beta chains were read from a single sample in a study of technical replicates of blood from a few donors. Assay used: immunoSEQ multiplex PCR; TCRdb lists only in-frame clones, some missing. Of more than 90,000 clones in the sample, almost 96% were seen once. Specimen: T cells isolated from PBMCs. The receptors were sampled from a human donor in good health. CDR3s include the opening cysteine and the closing phenylalanine or tryptophan. The order of the fields is V gene, D gene, clone size, J gene, CDR3 DNA, CDR3 protein. D genes are given only for firm matches. Not all rows give a size; the values are once, few, many and, for expanded clones, a class.

>TRBV6-1|TRBD1|NA|TRBJ1-5
TGTGCCAGTCATACAGGGGACAATCAGCCCCAGCATTTT
CASHTGDNQPQHF
>TRBV15|NA|NA|TRBJ2-7
TGTGCCACCAGCTACGGCTACGAGCAGTACTTC
CATSYGYEQYF
>TRBV5-1|NA|NA|TRBJ1-5
TGCGCCAGCAGCAGAGGATCGAATCAGCCCCAGCATTTT
CASSRGSNQPQHF
>TRBV4-2|NA|once|TRBJ2-5
TGTGCCAGCAGCCAAGAGGGGGGAGAGACCCAGTACTTC
CASSQEGGETQYF
>TRBV7-7|TRBD2|NA|TRBJ2-1
TGTGCTAGCAGCTTAGGGACTAGCGGCCCCTACAATGAGCAGTTCTTC
CASSLGTSGPYNEQFF
>TRBV2|TRBD2|NA|TRBJ2-1
TGTGCCAGCAGTGTCCTAGCGGGAGGAGATGAGCAGTTCTTC
CASSVLAGGDEQFF
>TRBV28|NA|NA|TRBJ2-7
TGTGCCAGCAGTGAGGTCGGCTACGAGCAGTACTTC
CASSEVGYEQYF
>TRBV19|TRBD2|NA|TRBJ2-1
TGTGCCAGTAGTATCGGACTAGCGGGGGTCGCTTCCTACAATGAGCAGTTCTTC
CASSIGLAGVASYNEQFF
>TRBV30|NA|NA|TRBJ2-5
TGTGCCTGGAGTCCGCGCCGGGAGGAGACCCAGTACTTC
CAWSPRREETQYF
>TRBV4-2|TRBD1|NA|TRBJ1-1
TGTGCCAGCAGCCCCGGACAGGGGACGAACACTGAAGCTTTCTTT
CASSPGQGTNTEAFF
>TRBV4-1|TRBD1|once|TRBJ2-7
TGCGCCAGCAGCCAACCCGACAGGGGCGAGCAGTACTTC
CASSQPDRGEQYF
>TRBV5-1|NA|NA|TRBJ2-7
TGCGCCAGCAGCTCGAGTGCAGGGCAATCCTACGAGCAGTACTTC
CASSSSAGQSYEQYF
>TRBV19|NA|NA|TRBJ1-1
TGTGCCAGTATCGGTTTCCCAGGAACTGAAGCTTTCTTT
CASIGFPGTEAFF
>TRBV5-1|NA|NA|TRBJ2-5
TGCGCCAGCAGCTTGGATGCCAGTCAAGAGACCCAGTACTTC
CASSLDASQETQYF
>TRBV7-8|NA|NA|TRBJ1-1
TGTGCCAGCAGCTTCGAGGTCTGGAACACTGAAGCTTTCTTT
CASSFEVWNTEAFF
>TRBV27|TRBD2|NA|TRBJ2-3
TGTGCCAGCTCCTCGGGACTACACAACCGGGAGCAGTATTTT
CASSSGLHNREQYF
>TRBV5-8|NA|NA|TRBJ1-5
TGTGCCAGCAGCTTGAGCGGGAGTAATCAGCCCCAGCATTTT
CASSLSGSNQPQHF
>TRBV10-3|NA|NA|TRBJ1-2
TGTGCCATCAGTGAGTTGGCGGTGGAAGGCTACACCTTC
CAISELAVEGYTF
>TRBV5-1|TRBD1|NA|TRBJ1-2
TGCGCCAGCAGCCTAGGACAGGAGTTGACTAACTATGGCTACACCTTC
CASSLGQELTNYGYTF
>TRBV6-5|NA|once|TRBJ1-5
TGTGCCAGCAGTTCCCGACAGCGCAATCAGCCCCAGCATTTT
CASSSRQRNQPQHF
>TRBV5-1|TRBD1|once|TRBJ2-6
TGCGCCAGCAGGCGGACAGGGCAGATCGCTGGGGCCAACGTCCTGACTTTC
CASRRTGQIAGANVLTF
>TRBV6-6|TRBD2|NA|TRBJ2-1
TGTGCCAGCATGCCTAGCGGGGGCCCTATCTACAATGAGCAGTTCTTC
CASMPSGGPIYNEQFF
>TRBV9|NA|once|TRBJ2-5
TGTGCCAGCAGCGTAGTTGGGGGGGGCCGTGGGACCCAGTACTTC
CASSVVGGGRGTQYF
>TRBV2|TRBD2|NA|TRBJ2-1
TGTGCCAGCAGTGGGAAGCGGGAGGACGAGCAGTTCTTC
CASSGKREDEQFF
>TRBV5-1|TRBD1|NA|TRBJ2-7
TGCGCCAGCAGTTCCGGGACAGGGGATTACGAGCAGTACTTC
CASSSGTGDYEQYF
>TRBV18|NA|NA|TRBJ1-1
TGTGCCAGCTCATCCATTGAGGGCACGAACACTGAAGCTTTCTTT
CASSSIEGTNTEAFF
>TRBV19|TRBD1|once|TRBJ2-7
TGTGCCAGTAGTATAGGCCCGGGACAGGGAGGCTACGAGCAGTACTTC
CASSIGPGQGGYEQYF
>TRBV5-8|NA|NA|TRBJ2-7
TGTGCCAGCAGCTTGGGGGCGGGGGAGCAGTACTTC
CASSLGAGEQYF
>TRBV25-1|NA|NA|TRBJ1-2
TGTGCCAGCAGCTTGACAGCTTTCTATGGCTACACCTTC
CASSLTAFYGYTF
>TRBV5-1|TRBD2|NA|TRBJ2-5
TGCGCCAGCAGCTTGGCCCCTAGCGGGGCCGGCGAGACCCAGTACTTC
CASSLAPSGAGETQYF
>TRBV7-2|NA|NA|TRBJ2-7
TGTGCCAGCAGCTTATCTTACGGGGGTTCCGAGCAGTACTTC
CASSLSYGGSEQYF
>TRBV5-1|NA|NA|TRBJ2-5
TGCGCCAGCAGCTTGGCCACAGGGAAAGAGACCCAGTACTTC
CASSLATGKETQYF
>TRBV7-2|TRBD1|NA|TRBJ1-4
TGTGCCAGCAGCTTGGCCGGACAGGGGAATGAAAAACTGTTTTTT
CASSLAGQGNEKLFF
>TRBV7-8|TRBD1|NA|TRBJ2-2
TGTGCCAGCAGCCCCAGACAGGGATCAACCGGGGAGCTGTTTTTT
CASSPRQGSTGELFF
>TRBV27|NA|NA|TRBJ1-5
TGTGCCAGCAGTCAAGCGCGGGGAAGCAATCAGCCCCAGCATTTT
CASSQARGSNQPQHF
>TRBV4-1|NA|NA|TRBJ2-7
TGCGCCAGCAGCAAAAAAGGGGGGGACATACGACCCTACGAGCAGTACTTC
CASSKKGGDIRPYEQYF
>TRBV5-1|NA|NA|TRBJ2-6
TGCGCCAGCAGCGGAGGCGGTGGGGCTGGGGCCAACGTCCTGACTTTC
CASSGGGGAGANVLTF
>TRBV19|TRBD1|NA|TRBJ1-1
TGTGCCAGTAGTATAGATATTGGTCAGGGGGTGAACACTGAAGCTTTCTTT
CASSIDIGQGVNTEAFF
>TRBV11-2|NA|once|TRBJ2-7
TGTGCCAGCAGCTTTAGTAACGGGGTTTCCTACGAGCAGTACTTC
CASSFSNGVSYEQYF
>TRBV28|NA|NA|TRBJ2-6
TGTGCCAGCAGTTTACTTCAGGCAAGTTCGGGGGCCAACGTCCTGACTTTC
CASSLLQASSGANVLTF
>TRBV7-2|NA|NA|TRBJ2-7
TGTGCCAGCAGCTTGCCAGGGGTCTTGAGCTCCTACGGGCAGTACTTC
CASSLPGVLSSYGQYF
>TRBV27|TRBD1|NA|TRBJ1-2
TGTGCCAGCAGCCCCGGACAGGGAAACTATGGCTACACCTTC
CASSPGQGNYGYTF
>TRBV27|TRBD1|NA|TRBJ2-1
TGTGCCAGCAGCCGGGACAGGGCCAATGAGCAGTTCTTC
CASSRDRANEQFF
>TRBV16|TRBD2|once|TRBJ2-3
TGTGCCAGCAGCCACAAGCGGGGGTCTGATACGCAGTATTTT
CASSHKRGSDTQYF
>TRBV11-2|TRBD1|NA|TRBJ2-3
TGTGCCAGCAGCTTACTGGCGGGACAGGTCACAGATACGCAGTATTTT
CASSLLAGQVTDTQYF
>TRBV9|NA|NA|TRBJ2-5
TGTGCCAGCAGCCCAGGGGGGCTAGCGCTGCTGGCCCAGTACTTC
CASSPGGLALLAQYF
>TRBV5-1|TRBD1|NA|TRBJ2-1
TGCGCCAGCAGCTTGCCTCCCCCCGGGACAGGGTACAATGAGCAGTTCTTC
CASSLPPPGTGYNEQFF
>TRBV19|NA|NA|TRBJ1-2
TGTGCCAGTAGCCCTCGGGGGGAGTATGGCTACACCTTC
CASSPRGEYGYTF
>TRBV15|NA|NA|TRBJ1-5
TGTGCCACCAGCAGAGATCTAGGGGTTTCGACCACAGGGCCCCAGCATTTT
CATSRDLGVSTTGPQHF
>TRBV2|TRBD1|NA|TRBJ2-2
TGTGCCAGCAGTGTTCGGTCGGGAGGACAGGGGAATCTCGGGGAGCTGTTTTTT
CASSVRSGGQGNLGELFF
>TRBV5-1|TRBD2|NA|TRBJ2-3
TGCGCCAGCAGCTTGGACGGTAGCGGGACTAGCACAGATACGCAGTATTTT
CASSLDGSGTSTDTQYF